The present T cell receptor beta chain was sequenced within a study of blood T cell repertoires in COVID-19 (TCRdb year 2020). A note on the overall study: Samples from collaborators originated in the United States, Italy and Spain and spanned both the acute and convalescent phases of COVID-19. The prospective study material was composed of cDNA or gDNA derived from T cells, B-cell-depleted T cells, or PBMCs. The repertoires were released in a freely available public database intended as a resource for research on the immune response to SARS-CoV-2. Deeply sampled blood TCRbeta repertoires from subjects exposed to, actively infected with, or recovered from COVID-19 were included in the dataset. Samples came from the ongoing ImmuneRACE study (first 160 participants) plus 1,254 subjects from 6 global collaborators. The sample metadata nearly always contained a de-identified subject ID, COVID-19 status, age in years and sex. Where HLA class I and class II types were available, the types were taken from metadata supplied by the sample provider, not from assay-based typing. Here is what the overall study found, with its caveats: Clinical and demographic metadata were provided uncurated, with the amount varying by source and participant.

This clone has a single count. Its antigen remains unidentified. Base qualities are missing; no much larger clone stands one base away. TCRbeta CDR3 regions were amplified from genomic DNA using the immunoSEQ Assay, a bias-controlled multiplex PCR. The study's own analysis went as follows. Within the assay, amplification of reference gene primers was used to estimate how many nucleated cells each sample contained. Sequence reads were collapsed and filtered to measure the absolute abundance of every unique TCRbeta CDR3 rearrangement. For each sample, productive Simpson clonality was calculated as the square root of Simpson's diversity index over productive rearrangements. This is the immuneACCESS table as TCRdb keeps it, with only in-frame sequences that have V and J called. A part of the clones is gone; compared with another copy, unresolved V genes explain less than half, and the rest is unexplained. Clone size and V and J calls were adopted from that table, with D and trimming inferred from the DNA. Present in this sample are under 300,000 clones, about nine tenths of which were seen just once. The top ten clonotypes cover roughly 0.8% of the sample.

Relative to germline, V is 0 bases shorter and J is 4 bases shorter, with 12 bases between their ends. As encoded in the germline V gene, CDR1 is MNHNS while CDR2 is SASEGT. CDR3 length: 15 amino acids, cysteine to phenylalanine. The retained sequence is limited to the CDR3, 45 bases, with the frame set at the first base. One collaborating source in Seattle enrolled patients while the patients were actively infected and followed the patients over time throughout the course of disease. Whole blood was collected in K2EDTA tubes by collaborating institutions according to the institutions' own protocols. For TCRbeta analysis, collaborators shipped samples as frozen whole blood, isolated PBMCs, or DNA extracted from either of those sample types.

The sequence joins TRBV6-1 to TRBJ1-2; TRBD1 could be the D gene, as 6 bases match. The sample comprised peripheral blood. This clonotype originated in a man aged 25 to 40 with COVID-19, enrolled during active disease. The sequence in DNA is TGTGCCAGCAGTGAAGCCGAACAGGGCAGCTATGGCTACACCTTC. The encoded protein is CASSEAEQGSYGYTF.